The source of this T cell receptor (beta chain) is a study of monozygotic twins with inflammatory bowel disease. The CDR3 sequence is 13 residues long. Germline lookup yields CDR1 SGHTA and CDR2 FQGTGA. Reanalyzing the 5' RACE reads, TCRdb keeps one entry per CDR3 protein, without DNA. Recorded for this sample: around 380,000 distinct CDR3 sequences. Material for sequencing was blood. The chain joins TRBV7-3 to TRBJ1-1. This sequence originates from a human donor with ulcerative colitis or Crohn's disease, or a healthy co-twin of an affected twin (not recorded which). The CDR3 is CASSLWWDTEAFF.